This entry concerns a single T cell receptor beta chain. Its target is not known. A much larger clone differs by one base, so this may be a read error. The germline V and J ends were trimmed by 3 bases and 6 bases, with 20 bases remaining between them. The CDR3 runs 15 residues. Germline V gene sequence: CDR1 DFQATT, CDR2 SNEGSKA (reference sequence). This sample is part of a study of CD8 T cells in ankylosing spondylitis. Whole-study results and caveats: Clones tied to disease were said to be significantly enriched in matched ankylosing spondylitis synovial fluid. A TCR beta motif of fewer than ten highly homologous variants seemed to mark ankylosing spondylitis blood.

Researchers built TCR beta libraries using quantitative 5'-RACE with molecular barcodes. TCRdb re-derived calls from the 5' RACE reads in MiXCR, one entry per CDR3 protein. The data contain 200,000 to 300,000 distinct CDR3 sequences, approximately 10% of them singletons. Sequences were obtained from blood, either unsorted or a sorted T cell fraction (not recorded which). This clonotype was obtained from a male donor with ankylosing spondylitis or in good health (not recorded which). This chain links TRBV20-1 with TRBJ2-5, with D tentatively TRBD2 (6 bases). DNA for the CDR3: TGCAGTGCTAGGGGTGGCGGGGCCGCGGGACAGACCCAGTACTTC. It is translated as CSARGGGAAGQTQYF.